This T cell receptor (beta chain) was captured by sequencing in a study of blood T cell repertoires in COVID-19. Study details: COVID-19 samples from acute and convalescent phases originated in the United States, Italy and Spain. From T cells, B-cell-depleted T cells, or PBMCs came the material, which was cDNA or gDNA.

Original handling: Amplification with reference gene primers provided the estimates of nucleated cell counts. Data came from immunoSEQ multiplex PCR; TCRdb stores just in-frame clones and leaves some out. Clone size and the V and J calls come from that table; the DNA yielded D and trimming. The table includes over 150,000 clones, 85% to 90% detected once. CDR1 and CDR2 from the germline V gene are SGHVS and FNYEAQ. The CDR3 consists of 13 residues. V dropped 3 bases and J dropped 2 bases, with 8 bases sitting between them. The chain combines TRBV7-6 with TRBJ2-7; a weak D match, TRBD2 (6 bases). The specimen was peripheral blood. The TCR comes from a man aged 45-65 years with active or convalescent COVID-19. Written as DNA, the CDR3 is TGTGCCAGCAGCTTCGGGGGACCCTACGAGCAGTACTTC. Its translation: CASSFGGPYEQYF.